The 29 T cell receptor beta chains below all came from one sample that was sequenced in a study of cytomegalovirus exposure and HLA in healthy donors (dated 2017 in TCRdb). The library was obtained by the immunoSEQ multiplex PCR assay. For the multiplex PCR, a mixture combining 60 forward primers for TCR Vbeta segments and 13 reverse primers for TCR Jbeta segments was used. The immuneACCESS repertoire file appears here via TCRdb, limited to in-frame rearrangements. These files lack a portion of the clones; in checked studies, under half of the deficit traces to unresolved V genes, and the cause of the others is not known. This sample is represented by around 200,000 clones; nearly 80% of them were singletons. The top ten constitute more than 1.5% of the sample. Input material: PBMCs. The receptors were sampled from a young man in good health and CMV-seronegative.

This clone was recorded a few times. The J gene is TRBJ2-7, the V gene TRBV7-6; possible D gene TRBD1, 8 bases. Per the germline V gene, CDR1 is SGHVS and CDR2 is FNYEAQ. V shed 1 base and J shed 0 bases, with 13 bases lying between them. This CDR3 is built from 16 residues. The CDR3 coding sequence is TGTGCCAGCAGCTTAGTAAACAGGGGGGGCTCCTACGAGCAGTACTTC. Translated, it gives CASSLVNRGGSYEQYF.

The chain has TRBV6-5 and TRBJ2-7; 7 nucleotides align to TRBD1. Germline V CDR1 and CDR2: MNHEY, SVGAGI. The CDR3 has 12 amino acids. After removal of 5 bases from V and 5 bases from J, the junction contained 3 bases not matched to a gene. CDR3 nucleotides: TGTGCCAGCAGTCGAGACAGGGACGAGCAGTACTTC. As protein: CASSRDRDEQYF.

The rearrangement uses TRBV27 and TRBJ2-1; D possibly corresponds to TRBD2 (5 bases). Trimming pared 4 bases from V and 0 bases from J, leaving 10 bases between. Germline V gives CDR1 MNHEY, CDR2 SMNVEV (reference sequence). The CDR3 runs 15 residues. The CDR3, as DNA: TGTGCCAGCAGTTCTCGGGATACCTCCTACAATGAGCAGTTCTTC. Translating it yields CASSSRDTSYNEQFF.

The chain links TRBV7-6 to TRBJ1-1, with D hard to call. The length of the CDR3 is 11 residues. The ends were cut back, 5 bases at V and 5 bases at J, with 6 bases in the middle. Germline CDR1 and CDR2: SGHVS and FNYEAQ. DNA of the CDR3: TGTGCCAGCAGCGAGGGAACTGAAGCTTTCTTT. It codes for CASSEGTEAFF.

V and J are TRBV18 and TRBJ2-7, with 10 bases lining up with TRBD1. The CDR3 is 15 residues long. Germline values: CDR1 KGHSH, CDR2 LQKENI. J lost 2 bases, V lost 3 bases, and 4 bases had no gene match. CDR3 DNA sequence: TGTGCCAGCTCACCTTTAGGGACAGGGGCCTACGAGCAGTACTTC. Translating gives CASSPLGTGAYEQYF.

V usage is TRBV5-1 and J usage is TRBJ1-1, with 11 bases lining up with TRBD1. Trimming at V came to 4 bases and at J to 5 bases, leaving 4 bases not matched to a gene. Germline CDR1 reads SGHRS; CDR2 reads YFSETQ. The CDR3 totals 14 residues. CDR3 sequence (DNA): TGCGCCAGCAGCACGGGACAGGGGGGAACTGAAGCTTTCTTT. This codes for CASSTGQGGTEAFF. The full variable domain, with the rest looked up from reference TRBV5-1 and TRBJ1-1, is KAGVTQTPRYLIKTRGQQVTLSCSPISGHRSVSWYQQTPGQGLQFLFEYFSETQRNKGNFPGRFSGRQFSNSRSEMNVSTLELGDSALYLCASSTGQGGTEAFFGQGTRLTVV.

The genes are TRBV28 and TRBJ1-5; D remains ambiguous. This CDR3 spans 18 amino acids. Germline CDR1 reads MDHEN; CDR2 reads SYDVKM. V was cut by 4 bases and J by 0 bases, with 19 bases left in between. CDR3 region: CASSSPGRELYSNQPQHF. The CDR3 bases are TGTGCCAGCAGTTCCCCCGGGAGGGAACTATATAGCAATCAGCCCCAGCATTTT.

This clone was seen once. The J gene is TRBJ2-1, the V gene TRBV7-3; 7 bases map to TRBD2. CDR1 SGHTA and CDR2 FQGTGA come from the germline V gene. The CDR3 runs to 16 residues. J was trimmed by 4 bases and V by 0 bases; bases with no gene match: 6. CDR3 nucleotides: TGTGCCAGCAGCTTAACCCCTAGCGGTTCATACAATGAGCAGTTCTTC. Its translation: CASSLTPSGSYNEQFF.

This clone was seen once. The CDR3 sequence is CSVAGLAPGEQYF. Here the CDR3 DNA reads TGCAGCGTCGCGGGACTAGCCCCCGGCGAGCAGTACTTC. The V gene is TRBV29-1, the J gene TRBJ2-7, with 9 bases aligning to TRBD2. Germline V lookup: CDR1 SQVTM, CDR2 ANQGSEA. The CDR3 extends over 13 amino acids. Trimming removed 6 bases from V and 6 bases from J; junction bases left unmatched: 9.

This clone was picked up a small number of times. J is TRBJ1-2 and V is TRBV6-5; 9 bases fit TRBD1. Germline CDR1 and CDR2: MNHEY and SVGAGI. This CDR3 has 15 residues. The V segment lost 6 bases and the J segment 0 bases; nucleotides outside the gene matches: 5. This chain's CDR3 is CASRAGQGTNYGYTF. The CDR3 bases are TGTGCCAGCAGGGCGGGACAGGGCACTAACTATGGCTACACCTTC.

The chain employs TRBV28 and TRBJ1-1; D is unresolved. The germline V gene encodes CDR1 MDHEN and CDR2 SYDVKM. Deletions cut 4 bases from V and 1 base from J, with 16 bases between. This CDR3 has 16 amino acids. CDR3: CASSSSRLFGNTEAFF. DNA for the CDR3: TGTGCCAGCAGTTCATCCAGGTTATTCGGGAACACTGAAGCTTTCTTT. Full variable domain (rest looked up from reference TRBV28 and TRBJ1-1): DVKVTQSSRYLVKRTGEKVFLECVQDMDHENMFWYRQDPGLGLRLIYFSYDVKMKEKGDIPEGYSVSREKKERFSLILESASTNQTSMYLCASSSSRLFGNTEAFFGQGTRLTVV.

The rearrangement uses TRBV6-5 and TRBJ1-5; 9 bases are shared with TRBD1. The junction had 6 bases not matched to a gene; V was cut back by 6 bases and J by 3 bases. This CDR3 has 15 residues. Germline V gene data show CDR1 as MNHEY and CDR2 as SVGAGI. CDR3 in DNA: TGTGCCAGCAGAACCGGACAGGGGATCAATCAGCCCCAGCATTTT. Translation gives CASRTGQGINQPQHF.

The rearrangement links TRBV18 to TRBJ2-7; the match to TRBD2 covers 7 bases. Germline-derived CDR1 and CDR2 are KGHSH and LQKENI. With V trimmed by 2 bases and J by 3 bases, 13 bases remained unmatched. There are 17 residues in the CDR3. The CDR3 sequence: CASSPGAGEPQIYEQYF. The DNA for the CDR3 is TGTGCCAGCTCACCAGGGGCGGGAGAGCCCCAAATCTACGAGCAGTACTTC.

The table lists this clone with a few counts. CDR3: CASSRTGTSYNEQFF. The CDR3, as DNA: TGCGCCAGCAGCCGGACAGGGACCTCCTACAATGAGCAGTTCTTC. The rearrangement joins TRBV5-1 to TRBJ2-1; 8 bases are shared with TRBD1. J lost 0 bases, V lost 4 bases, and 3 bases had no gene match. Germline V gives CDR1 SGHRS, CDR2 YFSETQ. This CDR3 region has 15 residues.

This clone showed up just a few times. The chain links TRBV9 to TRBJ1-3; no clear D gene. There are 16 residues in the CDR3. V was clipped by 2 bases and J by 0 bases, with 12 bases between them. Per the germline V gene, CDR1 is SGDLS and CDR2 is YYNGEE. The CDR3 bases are TGTGCCAGCAGCGTTAGGACTGGGCACTCTGGAAACACCATATATTTT. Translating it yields CASSVRTGHSGNTIYF.

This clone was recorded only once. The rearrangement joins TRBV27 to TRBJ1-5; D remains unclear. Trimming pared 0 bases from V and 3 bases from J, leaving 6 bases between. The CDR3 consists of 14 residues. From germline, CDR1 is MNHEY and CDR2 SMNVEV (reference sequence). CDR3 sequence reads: CASSLSDSNQPQHF. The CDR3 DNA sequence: TGTGCCAGCAGTTTATCGGACTCCAATCAGCCCCAGCATTTT.

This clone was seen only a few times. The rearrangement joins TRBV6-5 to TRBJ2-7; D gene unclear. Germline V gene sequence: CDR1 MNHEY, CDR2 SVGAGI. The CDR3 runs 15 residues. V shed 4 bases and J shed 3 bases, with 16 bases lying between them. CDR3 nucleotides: TGTGCCAGCAGTTGGCGTAGAGGTGGATACTACGAGCAGTACTTC. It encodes CASSWRRGGYYEQYF.

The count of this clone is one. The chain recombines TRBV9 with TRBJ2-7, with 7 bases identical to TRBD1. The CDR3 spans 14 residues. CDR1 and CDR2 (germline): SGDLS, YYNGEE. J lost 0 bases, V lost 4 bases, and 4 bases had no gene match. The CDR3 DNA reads TGTGCCAGCAGCCTGGGACAGAACTCCTACGAGCAGTACTTC. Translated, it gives CASSLGQNSYEQYF.

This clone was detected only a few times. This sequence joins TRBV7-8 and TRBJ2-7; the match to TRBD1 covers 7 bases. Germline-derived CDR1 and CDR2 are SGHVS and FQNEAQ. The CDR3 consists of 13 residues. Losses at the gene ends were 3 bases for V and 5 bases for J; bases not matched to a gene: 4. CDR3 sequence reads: CASSFSRGNEQYF. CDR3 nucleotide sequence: TGTGCCAGCAGCTTCTCCAGGGGGAACGAGCAGTACTTC.

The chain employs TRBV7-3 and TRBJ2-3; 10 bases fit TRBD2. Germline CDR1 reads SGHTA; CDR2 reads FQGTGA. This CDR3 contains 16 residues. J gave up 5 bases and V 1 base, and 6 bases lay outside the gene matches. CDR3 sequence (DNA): TGTGCCAGCAGCTTAAGAGCGGGGGGGCCTGGAGATACGCAGTATTTT. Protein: CASSLRAGGPGDTQYF.

CDR3 DNA: TGCGCCAGCAGCCAGAGGACAGGTTTGAACACTGAAGCTTTCTTT. As protein: CASSQRTGLNTEAFF. The rearrangement joins TRBV5-1 to TRBJ1-1; TRBD1 aligns across 7 bases. The CDR3 contains 15 residues. Unmatched junction bases numbered 6, after V lost 4 bases and J lost 0 bases. Germline CDR1 is SGHRS and CDR2 is YFSETQ.

CDR3 residues: CASSQEGTGGLTDTQYF. The CDR3 DNA follows: TGTGCCAGCAGCCAAGAGGGAACGGGGGGGCTTACAGATACGCAGTATTTT. This chain connects TRBV4-2 to TRBJ2-3; 8 bases are shared with TRBD2. Germline V gives CDR1 LGHNA, CDR2 YNFKEQ. Trimming cost V 0 bases and J 3 bases; bases outside gene matches: 8. The CDR3 totals 17 residues.

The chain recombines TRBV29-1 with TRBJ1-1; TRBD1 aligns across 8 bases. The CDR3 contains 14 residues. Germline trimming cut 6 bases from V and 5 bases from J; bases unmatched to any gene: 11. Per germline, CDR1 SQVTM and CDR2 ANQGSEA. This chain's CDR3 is CSVGDTGGRTEAFF. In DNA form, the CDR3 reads TGCAGCGTCGGTGATACAGGGGGGAGAACTGAAGCTTTCTTT. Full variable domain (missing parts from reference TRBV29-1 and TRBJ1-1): SAVISQKPSRDICQRGTSLTIQCQVDSQVTMMFWYRQQPGQSLTLIATANQGSEATYESGFVIDKFPISRPNLTFSTLTVSNMSPEDSSIYLCSVGDTGGRTEAFFGQGTRLTVV.

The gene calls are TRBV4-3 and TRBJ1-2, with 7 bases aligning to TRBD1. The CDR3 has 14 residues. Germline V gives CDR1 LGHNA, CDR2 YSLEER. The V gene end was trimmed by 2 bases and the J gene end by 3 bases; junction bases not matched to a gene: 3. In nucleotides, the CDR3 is TGCGCCAGCAGCCAAACAGGGGAAGACTATGGCTACACCTTC. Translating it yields CASSQTGEDYGYTF.

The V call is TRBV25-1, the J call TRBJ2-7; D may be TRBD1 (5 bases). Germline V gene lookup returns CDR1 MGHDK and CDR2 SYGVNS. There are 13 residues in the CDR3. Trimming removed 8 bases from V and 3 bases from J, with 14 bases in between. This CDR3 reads CASQPYRGYEQYF. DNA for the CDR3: TGTGCCAGCCAACCCTATAGGGGCTACGAGCAGTACTTC.

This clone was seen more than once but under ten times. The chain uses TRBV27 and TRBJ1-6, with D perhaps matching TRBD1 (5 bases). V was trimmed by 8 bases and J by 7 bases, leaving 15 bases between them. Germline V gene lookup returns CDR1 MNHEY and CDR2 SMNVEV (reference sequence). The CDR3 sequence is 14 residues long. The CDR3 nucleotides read TGTGCCAGCGGTTCTCCAGGGCAAAATTCACCCCTCCACTTT. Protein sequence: CASGSPGQNSPLHF.

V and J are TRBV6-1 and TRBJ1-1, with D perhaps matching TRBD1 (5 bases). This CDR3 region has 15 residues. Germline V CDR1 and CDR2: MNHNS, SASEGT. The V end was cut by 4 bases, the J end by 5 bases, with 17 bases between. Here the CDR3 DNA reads TGTGCCAGCAGTGCCCTATCGAACGGGGGAACTGAAGCTTTCTTT. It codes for CASSALSNGGTEAFF.

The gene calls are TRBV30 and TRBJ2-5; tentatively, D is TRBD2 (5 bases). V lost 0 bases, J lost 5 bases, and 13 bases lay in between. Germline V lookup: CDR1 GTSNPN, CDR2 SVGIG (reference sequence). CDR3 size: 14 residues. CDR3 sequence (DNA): TGTGCCTGGAGTGTACTTTCGCCGGGGGAGACCCAGTACTTC. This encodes CAWSVLSPGETQYF.

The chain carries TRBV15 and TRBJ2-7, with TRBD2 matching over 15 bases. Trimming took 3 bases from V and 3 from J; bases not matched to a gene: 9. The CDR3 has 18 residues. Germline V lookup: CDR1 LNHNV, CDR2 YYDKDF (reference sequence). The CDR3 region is CATSSIPGLAGGFYEQYF. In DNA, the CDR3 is TGTGCCACCAGCAGTATCCCGGGACTAGCGGGGGGCTTCTACGAGCAGTACTTC.